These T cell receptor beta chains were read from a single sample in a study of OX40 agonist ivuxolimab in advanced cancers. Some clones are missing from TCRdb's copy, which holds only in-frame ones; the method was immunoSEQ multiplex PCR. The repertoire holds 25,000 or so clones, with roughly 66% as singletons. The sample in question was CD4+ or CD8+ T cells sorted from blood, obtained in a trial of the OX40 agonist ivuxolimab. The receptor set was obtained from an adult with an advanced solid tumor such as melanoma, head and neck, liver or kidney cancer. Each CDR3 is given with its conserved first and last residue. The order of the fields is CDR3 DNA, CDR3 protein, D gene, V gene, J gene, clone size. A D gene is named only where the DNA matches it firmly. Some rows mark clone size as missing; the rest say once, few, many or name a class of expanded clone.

CDR3 DNA: TGTGCCAGCAGTTACTCGGTTTCACCGTGGAAGCAGTTCTTC
CDR3 protein: CASSYSVSPWKQFF
D gene: .
V gene: TRBV6-5
J gene: TRBJ2-1
clone size: .

CDR3 DNA: TGTGCCAGCAGTGACAGGGCGCCATCAAGCACAGATACGCAGTATTTT
CDR3 protein: CASSDRAPSSTDTQYF
D gene: .
V gene: TRBV6-4
J gene: TRBJ2-3
clone size: .

CDR3 DNA: TGTGCCTGGAGTGTTATACAGGGAGGCGAGCAGTACTTC
CDR3 protein: CAWSVIQGGEQYF
D gene: .
V gene: TRBV30
J gene: TRBJ2-7
clone size: .

CDR3 DNA: TGTGCCAGCAGTTTACAGGGATACGAGCAGTACTTC
CDR3 protein: CASSLQGYEQYF
D gene: .
V gene: TRBV28
J gene: TRBJ2-7
clone size: .

CDR3 DNA: TGTGCCAGCAGCCTAAGGAGGGTACGCCAGGACGAGCAGTACTTC
CDR3 protein: CASSLRRVRQDEQYF
D gene: .
V gene: TRBV14
J gene: TRBJ2-7
clone size: .

CDR3 DNA: TGTGCCAGCTCACCCAATAAATACAGGGCCGGGGCCAACGTCCTGACTTTC
CDR3 protein: CASSPNKYRAGANVLTF
D gene: .
V gene: TRBV18
J gene: TRBJ2-6
clone size: .

CDR3 DNA: TGCGCCAGCACCTCTGGAAACACCATATATTTT
CDR3 protein: CASTSGNTIYF
D gene: .
V gene: TRBV5-1
J gene: TRBJ1-3
clone size: medium-sized

CDR3 DNA: TGTGCCAGTAGTGGCCCCCGGGATGAGCAGTTCTTC
CDR3 protein: CASSGPRDEQFF
D gene: .
V gene: TRBV19
J gene: TRBJ2-1
clone size: once

CDR3 DNA: TGCAGCGTGGACGGAGGCAACTACGAGCAGTACTTC
CDR3 protein: CSVDGGNYEQYF
D gene: .
V gene: TRBV29-1
J gene: TRBJ2-7
clone size: .

CDR3 DNA: TGTGCCAGCAGCTTACAGACAATCCTAGGGGACACAGATACGCAGTATTTT
CDR3 protein: CASSLQTILGDTDTQYF
D gene: .
V gene: TRBV7-9
J gene: TRBJ2-3
clone size: once

CDR3 DNA: TGTGCCAGTAGTAGTCGCATAAACTCCTACGAGCAGTACTTC
CDR3 protein: CASSSRINSYEQYF
D gene: .
V gene: TRBV19
J gene: TRBJ2-7
clone size: .

CDR3 DNA: TGTGCCAGCAGCGTATCCGGGTTAGGAGCGGGGGCCTACAATGAGCAGTTCTTC
CDR3 protein: CASSVSGLGAGAYNEQFF
D gene: TRBD2
V gene: TRBV9
J gene: TRBJ2-1
clone size: medium-sized

CDR3 DNA: TGTGCCAGCAGCGACAAACAGGGGGCTTATAATTCACCCCTCCACTTT
CDR3 protein: CASSDKQGAYNSPLHF
D gene: TRBD1
V gene: TRBV25-1
J gene: TRBJ1-6
clone size: few

CDR3 DNA: TGTGCCAGCAGTTTGATCCCATCGACCTACGAGCAGTACTTC
CDR3 protein: CASSLIPSTYEQYF
D gene: .
V gene: TRBV28
J gene: TRBJ2-7
clone size: .

CDR3 DNA: TGTGCCAGCAGTCCCGCGGGGTTCTGGGGAAACACCATATATTTT
CDR3 protein: CASSPAGFWGNTIYF
D gene: .
V gene: TRBV28
J gene: TRBJ1-3
clone size: .

CDR3 DNA: TGTGCCAGCAGCTACGGGACAGGGGGCATTCACGAGCAGTACTTC
CDR3 protein: CASSYGTGGIHEQYF
D gene: TRBD1
V gene: TRBV5-6
J gene: TRBJ2-7
clone size: many

CDR3 DNA: TGTGCCAGCAGTTACCCGTACGGGAATGAGCAGTTCTTC
CDR3 protein: CASSYPYGNEQFF
D gene: .
V gene: TRBV6-5
J gene: TRBJ2-1
clone size: .

CDR3 DNA: TGTACCAGCAGCTTAGACCCGGGAACCAGCTCTGGGGCCAACGTCCTGACTTTC
CDR3 protein: CTSSLDPGTSSGANVLTF
D gene: .
V gene: TRBV7-6
J gene: TRBJ2-6
clone size: .

CDR3 DNA: TGTGCCAGCGGGGACCCGAGCCCCGCGGAGACCCAGTACTTC
CDR3 protein: CASGDPSPAETQYF
D gene: .
V gene: TRBV7-2
J gene: TRBJ2-5
clone size: .

CDR3 DNA: TGTGCCAGCAGCTCTCGGACAGGGATGAATGAGCAGTTCTTC
CDR3 protein: CASSSRTGMNEQFF
D gene: TRBD1
V gene: TRBV7-9
J gene: TRBJ2-1
clone size: .

CDR3 DNA: TGTGCCAGCAGGGACGGGGACATGGATACGCAGTATTTT
CDR3 protein: CASRDGDMDTQYF
D gene: .
V gene: TRBV27
J gene: TRBJ2-3
clone size: .

CDR3 DNA: TGCAGCGTTGCAAACTGGGCCTACGAGCAGTACTTC
CDR3 protein: CSVANWAYEQYF
D gene: .
V gene: TRBV29-1
J gene: TRBJ2-7
clone size: few